The clone carrying this TCR beta chain has ten or more counts. These data come from a study of T cells in Graves' hyperthyroidism and ophthalmopathy. The CDR3 covers 15 residues. Germline V CDR1 and CDR2: SGHTA, FQGNSA. V gave up 1 base and J gave up 0 bases, with 4 bases separating them. RNA transcripts served as the template for amplifying TCR beta CDR3 regions. The study used the HTBI primer set for a first-round RT-PCR of the TCR CDR3. TCRdb processed the multiplex PCR reads anew with MiXCR; each CDR3 protein has one entry. The profile shows around 360,000 distinct CDR3 sequences, 13% to 15% of them singletons.

V and J are TRBV7-2 and TRBJ2-6; D remains ambiguous. This clonotype was obtained from a woman in her sixties or seventies with Graves' ophthalmopathy. The specimen was blood. The CDR3 bases are TGTGCCAGCAGCTTAGGACACTCTGGGGCCAACGTCCTGACTTTC. Protein product: CASSLGHSGANVLTF.